This T cell receptor beta chain was documented in a study of shared clonotypes between healthy human individuals. The junction had 6 bases not matched to a gene; V was cut back by 4 bases and J by 6 bases. Germline CDR1 reads SGHRS; CDR2 reads YFSETQ. The CDR3 is made up of 14 amino acids. The donors were all Caucasian adults (living in Nashville, Tennessee). A CD45RA-negative memory subset and a CD45RA+ naive subset were separated from the CD4+ cells. Points from the study as a whole: Across subsets, estimated richness was generally greater for naive than for memory populations. The naive CD4 repertoires of a few donors were compared, and approximately 5.3% of clonotypes were shared.

Concerning this clone: Its antigen is unidentified. This same CDR3 is encoded by further DNA sequences in the sample.

Sequencing was performed with immunoSEQ multiplex PCR; in TCRdb, only in-frame clones are kept and a portion is missing. The data show around 1.5 million clones, with around 98% seen just once and about 0.4% held by the top ten. The material sequenced was naive CD4+ T cells sorted from blood. Noted subset: CD45RA+ positively selected. This clonotype was sampled from a man aged 30 to 45 in good health. The chain has TRBV5-1 and TRBJ2-3, with 9 bases fitting TRBD1. CDR3 nucleotide sequence: TGCGCCAGCAGCGGGGGACAGGGTGAGGATACGCAGTATTTT. This translates into CASSGGQGEDTQYF.